These 31 T cell receptor beta chains came from one sample sequenced in a study of blood T cell repertoires in COVID-19. This table comes from immunoSEQ multiplex PCR, and its TCRdb copy is limited to in-frame clones, with some not included. The sample lists some 270,000 clones, roughly 88% seen once, with 3.5% to 4.5% in the top ten. The sample taken for sequencing was PBMCs or T cells enriched from blood (not recorded which). The receptors stem from a woman in her twenties or thirties who had recovered from COVID-19.

The chain recombines TRBV6-2 or TRBV6-3 with TRBJ2-2; possibly TRBD2 for D (6 bases). Per germline, CDR1 MNHEY and CDR2 SVGEGT. V dropped 5 bases and J dropped 5 bases, with 21 bases sitting between them. This CDR3 region has 17 residues. CDR3 in DNA: TGTGCCAGCAGTAACCCGGGACTCAGTATCCGAACCGGGGAGCTGTTTTTT. Its protein is CASSNPGLSIRTGELFF.

The chain employs TRBV19 and TRBJ2-3; possibly TRBD1 for D (5 bases). Trimming cost V 7 bases and J 5 bases, with 13 bases left between them. The CDR3 runs to 13 residues. Per the germline V gene, CDR1 is LNHDA and CDR2 is SQIVND (reference sequence). The CDR3 protein is CASMSWGRDTQYF. For the CDR3, the DNA is TGTGCCAGTATGAGCTGGGGCCGAGATACGCAGTATTTT.

The chain uses TRBV2 and TRBJ1-2; no definite D call. Germline CDR1 is SNHLY and CDR2 is FYNNEI. The CDR3 sequence is 12 residues long. The germline V and J ends were trimmed by 8 bases and 4 bases, with 11 bases remaining between them. The CDR3 region has the DNA TGTGCCAGCGGGAGCGGGATCTATGGCTACACCTTC. This gives the protein CASGSGIYGYTF.

V gene TRBV28 combines with J gene TRBJ2-3, with D unclear. Trimming pared 3 bases from V and 2 bases from J, leaving 9 bases between. The CDR3 is made up of 14 amino acids. Germline CDR1 and CDR2: MDHEN and SYDVKM. The CDR3 sequence is CASSLVALTDTQYF. CDR3 DNA: TGTGCCAGCAGTTTGGTGGCCCTCACAGATACGCAGTATTTT.

This rearrangement joins TRBV12-3 or TRBV12-4 to TRBJ2-7, with 9 bases lining up with TRBD1. The V gene end was trimmed by 5 bases and the J gene end by 3 bases; junction bases not matched to a gene: 2. CDR3 length equals 13 residues. The CDR3 DNA reads TGTGCCAGCAGTCGGGACAGGGACTACGAGCAGTACTTC. This sequence encodes CASSRDRDYEQYF.

The sample holds one count of this clone. This chain connects TRBV6-5 to TRBJ1-2, with 8 bases fitting TRBD1. Germline-derived CDR1 and CDR2 are MNHEY and SVGAGI. V dropped 6 bases and J dropped 3; count of bases not matched to a gene: 9. The length of the CDR3 is 15 residues. For the CDR3, the DNA is TGTGCCAGCAGCCGTGGACAGGGAATAGACTATGGCTACACCTTC. The encoded protein is CASSRGQGIDYGYTF.

This chain's CDR3 is CASSLARRGDYEQYF. The CDR3 region has the DNA TGTGCCAGCAGCTTAGCGCGGCGGGGGGACTACGAGCAGTACTTC. This rearrangement joins TRBV7-2 to TRBJ2-7, with 8 bases lining up with TRBD2. The CDR3 consists of 15 residues. Losses at the gene ends were 0 bases for V and 3 bases for J; bases not matched to a gene: 4. In germline, CDR1 is SGHTA, CDR2 FQGNSA.

The chain links TRBV7-7 to TRBJ2-1, with 7 positions matching TRBD2. The germline V gene encodes CDR1 SSHAT and CDR2 FNYEAQ (reference sequence). The CDR3 length is 15 residues. V lost 1 base to trimming and J lost 6 bases; unmatched junction nucleotides: 6. The CDR3 DNA reads TGTGCCAGCAGCTTAGAGCGGGGCCCCCGCAATGAGCAGTTCTTC. Amino acid sequence: CASSLERGPRNEQFF. The full variable domain, in which reference TRBV7-7 and TRBJ2-1 provide the parts outside the CDR3, is GAGVSQSPRYKVTKRGQDVTLRCDPISSHATLYWYQQALGQGPEFLTYFNYEAQPDKSGLPSDRFSAERPEGSISTLTIQRTEQRDSAMYRCASSLERGPRNEQFFGPGTRLTVL.

This clone was counted once. The chain recombines TRBV11-2 with TRBJ1-2; D unresolved. Looked up from germline, CDR1 is SGHAT and CDR2 is FQNNGV. Between the trimmed V and J ends, which lost 3 bases and 2 bases, there was a span of 13 bases. This CDR3 spans 15 amino acids. The CDR3 DNA sequence: TGTGCCAGCAGCTTGATGAGGGTTTGGAACTATGGCTACACCTTC. This sequence encodes CASSLMRVWNYGYTF.

The count of this clone is one. This chain links TRBV30 with TRBJ2-1, with 7 bases that match TRBD2. Trimming removed 0 bases from V and 12 bases from J; junction bases left unmatched: 2. CDR1 and CDR2 from the germline V gene are GTSNPN and SVGIG (reference sequence). The CDR3 is 11 amino acids. CDR3 nucleotide sequence: TGTGCCTGGAGTGTCAGGGAGGGGCAGTTCTTC. Its translation is CAWSVREGQFF. The full variable domain, with the rest looked up from reference TRBV30 and TRBJ2-1, is SQTIHQWPATLVQPVGSPLSLECTVEGTSNPNLYWYRQAAGRGLQLLFYSVGIGQISSEVPQNLSASRPQDRQFILSSKKLLLSDSGFYLCAWSVREGQFFGPGTRLTVL.

The CDR3 is CASSLGSGQPYGYTF. In DNA form, the CDR3 reads TGTGCCAGCAGCTTAGGATCGGGACAGCCCTATGGCTACACCTTC. V usage is TRBV11-2 and J usage is TRBJ1-2; 7 positions agree with TRBD1. This CDR3 has 15 residues. CDR1 and CDR2 from the germline V gene are SGHAT and FQNNGV. V gave up 1 base and J gave up 4 bases; unmatched junction bases: 6.

V gene TRBV30 combines with J gene TRBJ2-5; the D is unclear. This CDR3 is built from 15 residues. Germline loops: CDR1 GTSNPN, CDR2 SVGIG (reference sequence). Trimming left V 0 bases short and J 2 bases short, with 13 bases between. This CDR3 reads CAWSVRRLEQETQYF. The CDR3 nucleotides read TGTGCCTGGAGTGTACGTCGACTGGAGCAAGAGACCCAGTACTTC.

This chain connects TRBV28 to TRBJ2-3; TRBD1 agrees at 10 bases. V trimming: 2 bases; J trimming: 3 bases; junction bases outside the gene matches: 5. This CDR3 is built from 16 residues. CDR1 is MDHEN and CDR2 is SYDVKM in the germline V gene. The CDR3 region has the DNA TGTGCCAGCAGTTTAATGGGACAGGGGTCGACAGATACGCAGTATTTT. Protein: CASSLMGQGSTDTQYF.

V and J are TRBV3-1 (or the pseudogene TRBV3-2) and TRBJ2-7; possibly TRBD2 for D (5 bases). Germline V gene lookup returns CDR1 LGHDT and CDR2 YNNKEL (reference sequence). The CDR3 sequence is 15 residues long. The V end lost 2 bases, the J end lost 4 bases, and 15 bases lay between the germline ends. Written as DNA, the CDR3 is TGTGCCAGCAGCCAAAGGACTGAGGTGACTTACGAGCAGTACTTC. Protein product: CASSQRTEVTYEQYF.

V is TRBV6-5 and J is TRBJ1-1, with 8 bases identical to TRBD1. This CDR3 is built from 14 residues. Looked up from germline, CDR1 is MNHEY and CDR2 is SVGAGI. Germline trimming cut 6 bases from V and 5 bases from J; bases unmatched to any gene: 8. CDR3 loop: CASSPTGGRTEAFF. The CDR3 DNA reads as TGTGCCAGCAGCCCAACAGGGGGGAGAACTGAAGCTTTCTTT.

The chain joins TRBV23-1 to TRBJ2-3; 8 nucleotides match TRBD2. TRBV23-1 falls under the ORF class, with uncertain function. The CDR3 totals 14 residues. V was pared by 8 bases and J by 4 bases, with 8 bases of the junction left unmatched. CDR3 nucleotides: TGCGCCAGCCTCGAGCGGGAGAGGTCAGATACGCAGTATTTT. This sequence encodes CASLERERSDTQYF.

V gene TRBV5-1 combines with J gene TRBJ1-6; D ambiguous. The CDR3 covers 15 residues. Germline-derived CDR1 and CDR2 are SGHRS and YFSETQ. V lost 0 bases to trimming and J lost 8 bases, with 12 bases between them. In nucleotides, the CDR3 is TGCGCCAGCAGCTTGGTCGTCACCCGGGATTCACCCCTCCACTTT. Its translation: CASSLVVTRDSPLHF.

The gene calls are TRBV18 and TRBJ2-2; D might be TRBD2 (6 bases). V lost 0 bases to trimming and J lost 1 base, with 6 bases between them. Germline V gene lookup returns CDR1 KGHSH and CDR2 LQKENI. The CDR3 consists of 15 residues. The CDR3 DNA reads as TGTGCCAGCTCACCACCGGGACTGAACACCGGGGAGCTGTTTTTT. Translating gives CASSPPGLNTGELFF.

The chain combines TRBV9 with TRBJ2-7; 8 bases are shared with TRBD2. Germline V lookup: CDR1 SGDLS, CDR2 YYNGEE. The V and J ends lost 4 bases and 2 bases, in that order; junction bases with no gene match: 8. There are 15 residues in the CDR3. The CDR3 sequence: CASSLRDSGAYEQYF. The CDR3 DNA is TGTGCCAGCAGCCTCCGGGATAGCGGGGCCTACGAGCAGTACTTC.

The chain employs TRBV28 and TRBJ1-6, with 7 nucleotides matching TRBD1. V dropped 5 bases and J dropped 10; count of bases not matched to a gene: 11. The CDR3 consists of 15 residues. Germline CDR1 and CDR2: MDHEN and SYDVKM. The CDR3 coding sequence is TGTGCCAGCAGTGCCACAGGGGCTCCCCACTCACCCCTCCACTTT. Translation: CASSATGAPHSPLHF.

DNA of the CDR3: TGTGCCAGCAGCCAAGCCACACTAGATCAAGAGACCCAGTACTTC. Translating it yields CASSQATLDQETQYF. This chain links TRBV3-1 (or the pseudogene TRBV3-2) with TRBJ2-5, with TRBD2 as a possible D gene (5 bases). The CDR3 loop spans 15 amino acids. Germline V gene lookup returns CDR1 LGHDT and CDR2 YNNKEL (reference sequence). V was clipped by 1 base and J by 2 bases, with 11 bases between them.

The V and J genes are TRBV19 and TRBJ1-5; weak D call: TRBD1 (6 bases). CDR3 length equals 15 residues. Germline V lookup: CDR1 LNHDA, CDR2 SQIVND (reference sequence). V was cut by 3 bases and J by 4 bases, with 13 bases left in between. The CDR3 region is CASSMRAGENQPQHF. The CDR3 nucleotides read TGTGCCAGTAGTATGAGGGCAGGGGAGAATCAGCCCCAGCATTTT.

The chain couples TRBV11-2 to TRBJ1-5; 7 bases fit TRBD1. The CDR3 contains 14 residues. Germline CDR1 and CDR2: SGHAT and FQNNGV. V gave up 4 bases and J gave up 4 bases; unmatched junction bases: 4. CDR3 sequence (DNA): TGTGCCAGCAGCTCGACAGGGCCGAATCAGCCCCAGCATTTT. It specifies CASSSTGPNQPQHF.

A single count supports this clone. The chain uses TRBV30 and TRBJ2-7; no firm D call. Trimming took 0 bases from V and 4 from J, leaving 4 bases between them. Looked up from germline, CDR1 is GTSNPN and CDR2 is SVGIG (reference sequence). The CDR3 spans 11 residues. CDR3 loop: CAWSVQYEQYF. CDR3 nucleotides: TGTGCCTGGAGTGTACAGTACGAGCAGTACTTC.

V usage is TRBV9 and J usage is TRBJ2-1; D is possibly TRBD2 (6 bases). The V gene lost 0 bases and the J gene lost 14 bases, with 15 bases spanning the gap. The CDR3 spans 13 residues. Germline values: CDR1 SGDLS, CDR2 YYNGEE. CDR3 DNA sequence: TGTGCCAGCAGCGTAGCGACGGGGGAGACGGAGTTCTTC. This translates into CASSVATGETEFF.

This rearrangement joins TRBV7-2 to TRBJ1-2; D uncertain. The CDR3 is 14 residues long. Germline assignment: CDR1 SGHTA and CDR2 FQGNSA. Trimming left V 5 bases short and J 0 bases short, with 10 bases between. The CDR3 loop reads CASSPRSANYGYTF. In nucleotides, the CDR3 is TGTGCCAGCAGCCCACGGAGTGCTAACTATGGCTACACCTTC.

The chain carries TRBV4-2 and TRBJ1-2; 9 bases are a match to TRBD1. The CDR3 covers 17 residues. V shed 4 bases and J 4 bases; nucleotides not matched to a gene: 13. Germline V gives CDR1 LGHNA, CDR2 YNFKEQ. The CDR3 region is CASSLWGGGQGSYGYTF. The CDR3 region has the DNA TGTGCCAGCAGCCTTTGGGGCGGCGGACAGGGGTCCTATGGCTACACCTTC.

The chain joins TRBV7-2 to TRBJ2-1; the match to TRBD2 covers 10 bases. V lost 5 bases, J lost 4 bases, and 5 bases stayed unmatched. This CDR3 contains 15 residues. Germline values: CDR1 SGHTA, CDR2 FQGNSA. CDR3 DNA: TGTGCCAGCAGCCTTGGACTAGCGGCTTACAATGAGCAGTTCTTC. Amino acid sequence: CASSLGLAAYNEQFF.

The J gene is TRBJ2-3, the V gene TRBV28; 9 bases are shared with TRBD2. The CDR3 is made up of 16 amino acids. V gave up 6 bases and J gave up 2 bases; unmatched junction bases: 9. Germline CDR1 and CDR2: MDHEN and SYDVKM. The CDR3 sequence: CASSPALAGPTDTQYF. The CDR3 region has the DNA TGTGCCAGCAGCCCGGCCCTAGCGGGACCCACAGATACGCAGTATTTT.

This rearrangement joins TRBV6-5 to TRBJ1-2; D remains unclear. Germline V CDR1 and CDR2: MNHEY, SVGAGI. Trimming pared 7 bases from V and 4 bases from J, leaving 13 bases between. The CDR3 spans 13 residues. The CDR3 DNA reads as TGTGCCAGCAACCAAGCTGGTGGCTATGGCTACACCTTC. This encodes CASNQAGGYGYTF.

The CDR3 here is CASSSGGANTEAFF. In nucleotides, the CDR3 is TGTGCCAGCAGCTCGGGAGGTGCGAACACTGAAGCTTTCTTT. J is TRBJ1-1 and V is TRBV7-2; D gene unclear. Germline V gene lookup returns CDR1 SGHTA and CDR2 FQGNSA. Trimming left V 4 bases short and J 1 base short, with 10 bases between. The CDR3 totals 14 residues.